This TCR beta chain appears in the sequencing data of a study of siplizumab effects on memory and regulatory T cells (dated by TCRdb to the late 2010s). Looking at the study overall: The study looked at the effect of siplizumab, an anti-CD2 antibody, on alloreactive T-cell subsets in allogeneic mixed lymphocyte reactions made from human PBMCs.

Sorted unstimulated T cells and proliferating T cells recovered from mixed lymphocyte reactions were subjected to TCRbeta CDR3 sequencing. Fresh whole blood from roughly 10 HLA-typed healthy donors was used to isolate PBMCs. Library preparation employed the immunoSEQ multiplex PCR assay. Approximately 100,000 TCR templates per sample were assayed on the deep sequencing platform. Genomic DNA extracted from sorted T cells was used for TCRbeta CDR3 sequencing. As for how the authors treated the data: The R programming language was used for clonal analysis of the TCRbeta CDR3 data. Alloreactive CD4+ and CD8+ clones were identified by comparing unstimulated samples to CFSE-low samples taken after the reaction. By matching sequences to the repertoires of sorted unstimulated Treg and non-Treg cells, each alloreactive CD4+ clone was assigned a regulatory or non-regulatory origin. The clones in this table, taken by TCRdb from immuneACCESS, are in-frame only. Not every clone is retained; where verified, under half of the shortfall comes from an unresolved V gene, and the cause of the rest is unknown. Clonal size and the V and J genes are those of that table, whereas D and trimming came from the DNA. This sample holds more than 70,000 clones; more than 85% were observed only once. Of the sample, approximately 18% is held by the ten largest clones.

Summary of the overall study and its limitations: The suppressive function of proliferating Tregs from siplizumab cultures was not functionally confirmed. Roughly 75-95% of proliferating CD4+ or CD8+ clones could not be assigned a naive or memory phenotype. Unstimulated naive T cells appeared more diverse than memory T cells, and naive cells seemed to contribute substantially to the alloresponse. The cumulative frequency of alloreactive sequences traceable to unstimulated CD4+ memory T cells was significantly reduced by siplizumab. Among mappable alloreactive CD4+ clones, an average Treg-derived fraction of almost 70% was observed with siplizumab, compared with roughly 25% in control reactions. Sequences below about 10^-5 frequency were poorly captured, so only a minor fraction of alloreactive clones could be mapped to unstimulated subsets.

As encoded in the germline V gene (reference sequence), CDR1 is LNHDA while CDR2 is SQIVND. Taken from cysteine to phenylalanine, the CDR3 has 17 residues. CDR3 DNA only is kept here, 51 bases in frame from base 1. Trimming leaves V shorter by 6 bases and J shorter by 3 bases, with the junction holding 17 bases beyond the gene matches. With respect to this clone: What antigen it recognizes has not been identified. Base qualities were left out, and no much larger clone turns up one base away.

This receptor was identified in a human donor in good health. The V and J segments used are TRBV19 and TRBJ2-7, with 7 bases in between that match TRBD2. The sequenced sample was CD8+ T cells sorted from blood. Here the CDR3 is given as CASSPTLWGGTNYEQYF. The bases are TGTGCCAGTAGCCCCACCCTGTGGGGGGGAACTAACTACGAGCAGTACTTC.